The present T cell receptor (beta chain) was sequenced within a study of blood T cell repertoires in COVID-19. Trimming removed 5 bases from V and 5 bases from J, with 12 bases in between. Looked up from germline, CDR1 is MNHEY and CDR2 is SVGAGI. The CDR3 is made up of 13 amino acids. The repertoire was sequenced with immunoSEQ multiplex PCR; TCRdb's copy has only in-frame clones and lacks some. The sample holds some 300,000 clones, around nine tenths seen once. This chain links TRBV6-5 with TRBJ1-2; TRBD1 is a possible D gene (5 bases). Material for sequencing was peripheral blood. This TCR was sampled from a woman in her thirties with COVID-19, enrolled during active disease. The chain's CDR3 is CASSPRTQYGYTF. In nucleotides, the CDR3 is TGTGCCAGCAGTCCTAGGACACAGTATGGCTACACCTTC.